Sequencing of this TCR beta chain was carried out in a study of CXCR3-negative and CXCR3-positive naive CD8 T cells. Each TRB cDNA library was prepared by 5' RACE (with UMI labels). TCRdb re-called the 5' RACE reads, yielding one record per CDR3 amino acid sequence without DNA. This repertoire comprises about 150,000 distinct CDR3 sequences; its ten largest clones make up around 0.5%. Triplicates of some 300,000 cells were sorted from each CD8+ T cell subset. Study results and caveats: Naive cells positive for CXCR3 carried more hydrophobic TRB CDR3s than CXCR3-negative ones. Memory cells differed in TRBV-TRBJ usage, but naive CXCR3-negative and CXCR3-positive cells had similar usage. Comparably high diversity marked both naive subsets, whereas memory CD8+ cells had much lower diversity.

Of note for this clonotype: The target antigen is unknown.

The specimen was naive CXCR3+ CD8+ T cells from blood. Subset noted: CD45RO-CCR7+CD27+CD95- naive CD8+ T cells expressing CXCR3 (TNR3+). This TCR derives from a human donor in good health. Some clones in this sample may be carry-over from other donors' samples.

This chain's CDR3 is CASSPHFGLAPSTDTQYF. This rearrangement joins TRBV4-1 to TRBJ2-3; the TRBD2 assignment by TCRdb is unverifiable without DNA. CDR1 and CDR2 (germline): MGHRA, YSYEKL. CDR3 size: 18 residues.